These 11 T cell receptor beta chains share one sample of origin, sequenced in a study of T cell repertoires in cytomegalovirus infection. Which antigens these TCRs recognize remains unknown. MiXCR, applied by TCRdb to the reads, yields one record per CDR3 protein. The sample lists 800,000 to 950,000 distinct CDR3 sequences; 30% to 35% were seen once. Sequences were derived from cultured CD8+ T cells from PBMCs, sampled from culture after CMV antigen stimulation. These receptors were obtained from a human donor in good health (CMV status not recorded). Some clones in this sample may be carry-over from other donors' samples.

This clonotype was found a few times. This chain joins TRBV28 and TRBJ1-1; TRBD1 is a possible D gene (5 bases). Germline V gene data show CDR1 as MDHEN and CDR2 as SYDVKM. This CDR3 has 15 amino acids. Trimming left V 7 bases short and J 5 bases short, with 20 bases between. CDR3 region: CASTPLGGRGTEAFF. The CDR3 DNA reads TGTGCCAGCACTCCCCTGGGGGGTAGGGGAACTGAAGCTTTCTTT. The full variable domain, its missing parts supplied by reference TRBV28 and TRBJ1-1, is DVKVTQSSRYLVKRTGEKVFLECVQDMDHENMFWYRQDPGLGLRLIYFSYDVKMKEKGDIPEGYSVSREKKERFSLILESASTNQTSMYLCASTPLGGRGTEAFFGQGTRLTVV.

This rearrangement joins TRBV27 to TRBJ1-1, with D hard to call. Trimming pared 3 bases from V and 1 base from J, leaving 15 bases between. Germline-derived CDR1 and CDR2 are MNHEY and SMNVEV (reference sequence). The CDR3 consists of 16 residues. This chain's CDR3 is CASSFLPFEGNTEAFF. In DNA, the CDR3 is TGTGCCAGCAGTTTTTTGCCCTTCGAGGGGAACACTGAAGCTTTCTTT.

This clonotype was found a few times. The chain links TRBV12-3 or TRBV12-4 to TRBJ1-1; maybe TRBD1 (6 bases). V lost 6 bases, J lost 6 bases, and 20 bases lay in between. The length of the CDR3 is 15 residues. CDR3 region: CASSPRQVTPSEAFF. CDR3 nucleotides: TGTGCCAGCAGCCCCAGACAGGTGACCCCATCTGAAGCTTTCTTT.

The chain is built from TRBV27 and TRBJ2-5, with TRBD2 as a possible D gene (5 bases). This CDR3 is 15 amino acids long. Germline CDR1 reads MNHEY; CDR2 reads SMNVEV (reference sequence). The V end was cut by 4 bases, the J end by 1 base, with 13 bases between. The CDR3 nucleotides read TGTGCCAGCAGTTCCGTGAGGGCTATCCAAGAGACCCAGTACTTC. Protein sequence: CASSSVRAIQETQYF.

This clonotype occurred a few times. The chain has TRBV7-2 and TRBJ2-1; no firm D call. V was shortened by 3 bases and J by 7 bases, with 10 bases between the two germline ends. CDR1 is SGHTA, CDR2 FQGNSA, per germline. There are 13 residues in the CDR3. The CDR3 is CASSFGVANEQFF. The DNA of the CDR3 is TGTGCCAGCAGCTTTGGGGTCGCGAATGAGCAGTTCTTC.

This clonotype was seen at least ten times. This chain joins TRBV7-2 and TRBJ2-1; 7 bases agree with TRBD2. Germline V gives CDR1 SGHTA, CDR2 FQGNSA. The CDR3 has 15 residues. Germline trimming cut 1 base from V and 4 bases from J; bases unmatched to any gene: 4. CDR3 sequence: CASSLEAGLYNEQFF. The CDR3 nucleotides read TGTGCCAGCAGCTTAGAAGCGGGGCTATACAATGAGCAGTTCTTC.

V and J are TRBV6-1 and TRBJ2-1; TRBD1 matches at 9 bases. Per the germline V gene, CDR1 is MNHNS and CDR2 is SASEGT. V lost 7 bases to trimming and J lost 6 bases; unmatched junction nucleotides: 16. The CDR3 is 17 amino acids. The CDR3 coding sequence is TGTGCCAGCACCTCTCACTTCCGACAGGGGGTAACCAATGAGCAGTTCTTC. As protein: CASTSHFRQGVTNEQFF.

At least ten counts were recorded for this clonotype. The genes are TRBV6-2 or TRBV6-3 and TRBJ2-7, with D perhaps matching TRBD2 (7 bases). This CDR3 has 16 residues. Trimming shortened V by 6 bases and J by 5 bases, and 23 bases separated the two germline ends. Germline-derived CDR1 and CDR2 are MNHEY and SVGEGT. The CDR3 coding sequence is TGTGCCAGCAGCTGGGACCGGGGGGCCACGGTCGACGAGCAGTACGTC. It is translated as CASSWDRGATVDEQYV.

The chain joins TRBV5-6 to TRBJ2-1; D call uncertain. CDR1 SGHDT and CDR2 YYEEEE come from the germline V gene. V was pared by 0 bases and J by 1 base, with 5 bases between. The CDR3 spans 14 residues. The CDR3 sequence: CASSLEESYNEQFF. As DNA, the CDR3 is TGTGCCAGCAGCTTGGAAGAATCCTACAATGAGCAGTTCTTC.

The V call is TRBV7-6, the J call TRBJ1-4; D might be TRBD1 (6 bases). The V gene's germline CDR1 is SGHVS and CDR2 FNYEAQ. This CDR3 is 14 amino acids long. Trimming cost V 3 bases and J 8 bases, with 13 bases left between them. CDR3 amino acids: CASSLRGSQEKLFF. The CDR3 DNA reads as TGTGCCAGCAGCTTGAGGGGGAGTCAGGAAAAACTGTTTTTT.

This clonotype turned up a few times. CDR3 sequence: CASRETRRNQPQHF. The CDR3 bases are TGTGCCAGCAGAGAAACAAGGCGCAATCAGCCCCAGCATTTT. The chain uses TRBV12-3 or TRBV12-4 and TRBJ1-5; D is ambiguous. Trimming removed 6 bases at V and 2 bases at J, with 11 bases between. This CDR3 has 14 amino acids.